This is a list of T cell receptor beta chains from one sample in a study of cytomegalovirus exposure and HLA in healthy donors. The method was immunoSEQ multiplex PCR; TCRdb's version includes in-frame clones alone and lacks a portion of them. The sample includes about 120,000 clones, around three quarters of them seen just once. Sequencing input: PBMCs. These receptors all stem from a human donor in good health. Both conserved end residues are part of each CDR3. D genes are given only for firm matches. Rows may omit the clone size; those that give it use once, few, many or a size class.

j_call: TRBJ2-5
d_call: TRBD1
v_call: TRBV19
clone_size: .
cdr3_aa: CASSMAGQGETQYF
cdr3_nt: TGTGCCAGTAGTATGGCGGGACAGGGGGAGACCCAGTACTTC

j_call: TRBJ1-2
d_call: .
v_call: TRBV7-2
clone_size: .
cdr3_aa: CASSPPRGQRPAGYGYTF
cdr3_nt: TGTGCCAGCAGCCCCCCCCGGGGACAACGCCCCGCCGGATATGGCTACACCTTC

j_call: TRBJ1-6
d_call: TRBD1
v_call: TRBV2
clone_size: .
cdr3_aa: CASTGQGGSSPLHF
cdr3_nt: TGTGCCAGCACCGGACAGGGCGGTTCTTCACCCCTCCACTTT

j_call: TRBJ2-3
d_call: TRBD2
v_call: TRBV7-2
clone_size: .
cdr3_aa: CASSRVAGTDTQYF
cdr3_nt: TGTGCCAGCAGTCGCGTAGCGGGAACAGATACGCAGTATTTT

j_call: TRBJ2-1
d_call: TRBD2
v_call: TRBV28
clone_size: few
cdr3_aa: CASNRGGGRNNEQFF
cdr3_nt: TGTGCCAGCAACCGGGGGGGAGGACGGAACAATGAGCAGTTCTTC

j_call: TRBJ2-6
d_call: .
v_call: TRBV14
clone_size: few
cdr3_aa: CASSPGRSGANVLTF
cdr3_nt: TGTGCCAGCAGCCCAGGGAGGTCTGGGGCCAACGTCCTGACTTTC

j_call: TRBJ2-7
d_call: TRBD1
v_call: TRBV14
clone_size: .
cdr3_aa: CASSQVLGQGAEQYF
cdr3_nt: TGTGCCAGCAGCCAAGTTTTGGGACAGGGGGCCGAGCAGTACTTC

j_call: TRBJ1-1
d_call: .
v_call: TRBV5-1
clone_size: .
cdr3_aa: CASSLGAGEAFF
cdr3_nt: TGCGCCAGCAGCTTAGGGGCAGGAGAAGCTTTCTTT

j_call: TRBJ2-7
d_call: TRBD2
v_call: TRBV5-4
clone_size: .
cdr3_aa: CASSSAGKREGEQYF
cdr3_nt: TGTGCCAGCAGCTCTGCGGGAAAGAGGGAGGGAGAGCAGTACTTC

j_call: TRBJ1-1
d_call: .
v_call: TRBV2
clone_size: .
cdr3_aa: CASTSTLMNTEAFF
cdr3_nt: TGTGCCAGCACCTCCACACTAATGAACACTGAAGCTTTCTTT